This T cell receptor beta chain was recorded in a study of regulatory T cells in long-lasting Graves disease. This clonotype has only a few counts. Arm-PCR of CDR3 regions with iRepertoire HTBI primers generated TCR beta libraries. TCRdb redid the calling of the multiplex PCR reads with MiXCR, one entry per CDR3 protein. The sample records around 510,000 distinct CDR3 sequences, less than 25% being singletons. Time point noted: persistent/refractory GD, antithyroid drugs over 5 years with positive TRAb. From PBMCs, RNA was extracted and then used to make the TCR library. The patients were drawn from one endocrinology department in Xi'an, China. Into tubes containing EDTA, about 9 milliliters of peripheral blood were drawn. The CDR3 is made up of 15 amino acids. Trimming removed 6 bases at V and 6 bases at J, with 15 bases between. Germline-derived CDR1 and CDR2 are SNHLY and FYNNEI.

This material consisted of peripheral blood mononuclear cells (PBMCs), taken when the disease was refractory, from a patient treated with antithyroid drugs. The TCR was taken from a female donor with Graves disease. This chain links TRBV2 with TRBJ1-6, with D unclear. CDR3 loop: CASREPGRLNSPLHF. CDR3 nucleotides: TGTGCCAGCAGGGAGCCGGGGAGGCTTAATTCACCCCTCCACTTT. The full variable domain, with the rest looked up from reference TRBV2 and TRBJ1-6, is EPEVTQTPSHQVTQMGQEVILRCVPISNHLYFYWYRQILGQKVEFLVSFYNNEISEKSEIFDDQFSVERPDGSNFTLKIRSTKLEDSAMYFCASREPGRLNSPLHFGNGTRLTVT.